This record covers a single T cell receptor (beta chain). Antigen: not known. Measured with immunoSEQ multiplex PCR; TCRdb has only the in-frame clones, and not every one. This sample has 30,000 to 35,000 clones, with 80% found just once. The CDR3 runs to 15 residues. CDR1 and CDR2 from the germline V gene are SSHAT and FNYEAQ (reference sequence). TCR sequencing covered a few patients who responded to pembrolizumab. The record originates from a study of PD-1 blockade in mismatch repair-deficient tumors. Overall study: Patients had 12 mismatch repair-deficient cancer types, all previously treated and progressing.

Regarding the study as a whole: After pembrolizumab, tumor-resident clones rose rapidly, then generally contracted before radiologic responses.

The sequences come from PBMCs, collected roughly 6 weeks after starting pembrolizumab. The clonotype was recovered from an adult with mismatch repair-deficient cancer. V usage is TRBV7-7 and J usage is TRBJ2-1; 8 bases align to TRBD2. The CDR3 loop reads CASSVAGNSYNEQFF. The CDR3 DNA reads TGTGCTAGTTCTGTAGCGGGAAATTCCTACAATGAGCAGTTCTTC. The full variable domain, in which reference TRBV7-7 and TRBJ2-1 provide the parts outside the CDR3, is GAGVSQSPRYKVTKRGQDVTLRCDPISSHATLYWYQQALGQGPEFLTYFNYEAQPDKSGLPSDRFSAERPEGSISTLTIQRTEQRDSAMYRCASSVAGNSYNEQFFGPGTRLTVL.